This T cell receptor (beta chain) was captured in a study of blood T cell repertoires in COVID-19. Whole-study context: The study drew acute and convalescent COVID-19 samples from the United States, Italy and Spain.

Original processing notes: Reference gene primers were amplified, and this amplification served to estimate nucleated cell counts. TCRdb's table, derived via immunoSEQ multiplex PCR, lists solely in-frame clones and lacks some. V, J and clone size are taken as reported in that table, and D and trimming were inferred from the DNA itself. The data contain 180,000 or so clones, around 82% of them singletons. The CDR3 length is 13 residues. V gave up 1 base and J gave up 10 bases, with 12 bases separating them. Looked up from germline, CDR1 is SGHRS and CDR2 is YFSETQ. Material: peripheral blood. The V and J genes are TRBV5-1 and TRBJ2-1; a possible D gene is TRBD2 (7 bases). The sequence derives from a man aged 55 to 70 who had recovered from COVID-19. CDR3 loop: CASSLRGAGEQFF. CDR3 in DNA: TGCGCCAGCAGCTTGCGGGGGGCAGGAGAGCAGTTCTTC.